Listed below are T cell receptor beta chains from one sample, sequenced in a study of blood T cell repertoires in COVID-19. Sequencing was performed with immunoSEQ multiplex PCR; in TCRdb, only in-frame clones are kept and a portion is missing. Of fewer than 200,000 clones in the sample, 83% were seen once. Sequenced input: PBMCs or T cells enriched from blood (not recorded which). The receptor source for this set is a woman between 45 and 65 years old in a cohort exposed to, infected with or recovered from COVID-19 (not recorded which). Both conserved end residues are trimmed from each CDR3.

CDR3aa: ASSSPAGWEKLF; v_gene: TRBV28; j_gene: TRBJ1-4
CDR3aa: ASSLGTGARETQY; v_gene: TRBV7-2; j_gene: TRBJ2-5
CDR3aa: ASSSWTGGNEQY; v_gene: TRBV27; j_gene: TRBJ2-7
CDR3aa: ASPEREHNEQF; v_gene: TRBV9; j_gene: TRBJ2-1
CDR3aa: ASQLAGYEQY; v_gene: TRBV2; j_gene: TRBJ2-7
CDR3aa: ASSLGAAWNEQY; v_gene: TRBV4-2; j_gene: TRBJ2-7
CDR3aa: ASSLEQGVNGYT; v_gene: TRBV28; j_gene: TRBJ1-2
CDR3aa: ASSLGGDSQETQY; v_gene: TRBV7-9; j_gene: TRBJ2-5
CDR3aa: AISDSRQNNQPQH; v_gene: TRBV10-3; j_gene: TRBJ1-5
CDR3aa: ASSSARLGYT; v_gene: TRBV6-5; j_gene: TRBJ1-2
CDR3aa: ASSLSSAGRSGANVLT; v_gene: TRBV7-3; j_gene: TRBJ2-6
CDR3aa: ACRQAYPYEQY; v_gene: TRBV30; j_gene: TRBJ2-7
CDR3aa: ASSTSGGITGELF; v_gene: TRBV19; j_gene: TRBJ2-2
CDR3aa: ASSPRQGMAYEQY; v_gene: TRBV7-2; j_gene: TRBJ2-7
CDR3aa: ASSRGGLTDTQY; v_gene: TRBV28; j_gene: TRBJ2-3
CDR3aa: ASSLEGRTSLETQY; v_gene: TRBV5-1; j_gene: TRBJ2-5
CDR3aa: ASSPGGTVGYGYT; v_gene: TRBV2; j_gene: TRBJ1-2
CDR3aa: ASSPYFVDRGIDEQY; v_gene: TRBV18; j_gene: TRBJ2-7
CDR3aa: AIWLRGNTEAF; v_gene: TRBV28; j_gene: TRBJ1-1
CDR3aa: ASSRTTSGNTDTQY; v_gene: TRBV4-3; j_gene: TRBJ2-3
CDR3aa: SASRTVTGELF; v_gene: TRBV20-1; j_gene: TRBJ2-2
CDR3aa: SVEGGMNTEAF; v_gene: TRBV29-1; j_gene: TRBJ1-1
CDR3aa: AWSREVHTEAF; v_gene: TRBV30; j_gene: TRBJ1-1
CDR3aa: ASRLAGGNPGELF; v_gene: TRBV2; j_gene: TRBJ2-2
CDR3aa: ASSGLADTDTQY; v_gene: TRBV2; j_gene: TRBJ2-3
CDR3aa: ASSFLGQGGVNTEAF; v_gene: TRBV7-9; j_gene: TRBJ1-1
CDR3aa: ASSHAAGEQF; v_gene: TRBV6-5; j_gene: TRBJ2-1
CDR3aa: ATSDQRLLLGDTQY; v_gene: TRBV24-1; j_gene: TRBJ2-3
CDR3aa: ASSDPGQGANEQF; v_gene: TRBV6-6; j_gene: TRBJ2-1
CDR3aa: ASRKWGENTEAF; v_gene: TRBV27; j_gene: TRBJ1-1
CDR3aa: ASSTRDMNTGELF; v_gene: TRBV7-9; j_gene: TRBJ2-2
CDR3aa: ASSRTGNYGYT; v_gene: TRBV19; j_gene: TRBJ1-2
CDR3aa: ASSPLRGAGTDTQY; v_gene: TRBV7-2; j_gene: TRBJ2-3
CDR3aa: ASGTLGGEHNEQF; v_gene: TRBV5-1; j_gene: TRBJ2-1
CDR3aa: AWSTDRTVYGYT; v_gene: TRBV30; j_gene: TRBJ1-2
CDR3aa: ASSLNWEGSYEQY; v_gene: TRBV5-1; j_gene: TRBJ2-7
CDR3aa: ASSSAGNPYEQY; v_gene: TRBV28; j_gene: TRBJ2-7
CDR3aa: ASSSQPGGNPYNEQF; v_gene: TRBV7-6; j_gene: TRBJ2-1
CDR3aa: ASSQDDLAGGLYNEQF; v_gene: TRBV4-1; j_gene: TRBJ2-1
CDR3aa: ASGGARVTEAF; v_gene: TRBV12-3/TRBV12-4; j_gene: TRBJ1-1
CDR3aa: ASSLAIDGLYEQY; v_gene: TRBV7-8; j_gene: TRBJ2-7
CDR3aa: SVGVQGAKGEQY; v_gene: TRBV29-1; j_gene: TRBJ2-7
CDR3aa: ASSLTISTDTQY; v_gene: TRBV7-3; j_gene: TRBJ2-3
CDR3aa: ASSQDIAGDYT; v_gene: TRBV4-3; j_gene: TRBJ1-2
CDR3aa: ASSTTGTHTSEQY; v_gene: TRBV19; j_gene: TRBJ2-7
CDR3aa: ASSPVSGDEDTQY; v_gene: TRBV18; j_gene: TRBJ2-3